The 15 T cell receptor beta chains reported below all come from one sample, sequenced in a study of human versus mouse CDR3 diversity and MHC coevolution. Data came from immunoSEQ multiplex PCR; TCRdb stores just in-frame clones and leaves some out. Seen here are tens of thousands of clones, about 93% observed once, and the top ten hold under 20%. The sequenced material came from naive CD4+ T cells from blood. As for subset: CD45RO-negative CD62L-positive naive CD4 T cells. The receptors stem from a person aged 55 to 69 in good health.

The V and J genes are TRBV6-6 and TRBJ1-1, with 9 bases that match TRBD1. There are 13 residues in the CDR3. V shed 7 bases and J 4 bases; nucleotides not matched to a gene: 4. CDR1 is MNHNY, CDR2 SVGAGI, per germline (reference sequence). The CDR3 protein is CASNLQGATEAFF. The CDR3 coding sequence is TGTGCCAGCAACCTACAGGGGGCCACTGAAGCTTTCTTT.

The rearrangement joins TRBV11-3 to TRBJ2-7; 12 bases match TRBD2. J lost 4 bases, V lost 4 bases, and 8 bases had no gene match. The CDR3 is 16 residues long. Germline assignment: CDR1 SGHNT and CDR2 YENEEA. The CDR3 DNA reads TGTGCCAGCAGCTCCCCTAGCGGGAGGGGCGGATACGAGCAGTACTTC. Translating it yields CASSSPSGRGGYEQYF.

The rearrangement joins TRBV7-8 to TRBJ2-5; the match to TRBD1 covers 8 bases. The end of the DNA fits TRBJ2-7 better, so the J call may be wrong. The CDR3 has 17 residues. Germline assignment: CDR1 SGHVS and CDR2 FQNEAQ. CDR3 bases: TGTGCCAGCAGTCCCTCCGAGGGGCCAGGGGGCATCGACGAGCAGTACTTC. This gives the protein CASSPSEGPGGIDEQYF.

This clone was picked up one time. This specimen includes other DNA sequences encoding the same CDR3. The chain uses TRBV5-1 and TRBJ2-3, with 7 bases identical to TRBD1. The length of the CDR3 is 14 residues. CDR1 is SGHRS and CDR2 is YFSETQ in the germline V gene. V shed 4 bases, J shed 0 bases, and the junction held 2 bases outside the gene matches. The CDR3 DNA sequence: TGCGCCAGCAGCCCGGGACAGAGCACAGATACGCAGTATTTT. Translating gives CASSPGQSTDTQYF.

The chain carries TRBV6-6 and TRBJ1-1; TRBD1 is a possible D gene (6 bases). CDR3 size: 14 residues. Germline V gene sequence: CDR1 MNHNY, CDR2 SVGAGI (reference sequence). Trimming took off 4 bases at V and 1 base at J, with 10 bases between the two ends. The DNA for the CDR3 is TGTGCCAGCAGTTTGGTACAGGGGAACACTGAAGCTTTCTTT. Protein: CASSLVQGNTEAFF.

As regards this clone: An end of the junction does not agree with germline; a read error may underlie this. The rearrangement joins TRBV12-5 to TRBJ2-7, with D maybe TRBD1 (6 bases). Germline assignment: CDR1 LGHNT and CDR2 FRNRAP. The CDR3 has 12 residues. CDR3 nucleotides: TGTGCTAGTGGTTTAGGGGACACAAACATCCAATTC. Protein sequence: CASGLGDTNIQF. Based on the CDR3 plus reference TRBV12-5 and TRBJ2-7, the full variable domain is DARVTQTPRHKVTEMGQEVTMRCQPILGHNTVFWYRQTMMQGLELLAYFRNRAPLDDSGMPKDRFSAEMPDATLATLKIQPSEPRDSAVYFCASGLGDTNIQFGPGTRLTVT.

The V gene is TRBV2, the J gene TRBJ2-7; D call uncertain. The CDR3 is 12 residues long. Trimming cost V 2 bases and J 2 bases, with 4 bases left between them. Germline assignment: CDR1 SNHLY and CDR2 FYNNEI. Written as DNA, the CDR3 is TGTGCCAGCAGTGAACAGGCCTACGAGCAGTACTTC. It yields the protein CASSEQAYEQYF.

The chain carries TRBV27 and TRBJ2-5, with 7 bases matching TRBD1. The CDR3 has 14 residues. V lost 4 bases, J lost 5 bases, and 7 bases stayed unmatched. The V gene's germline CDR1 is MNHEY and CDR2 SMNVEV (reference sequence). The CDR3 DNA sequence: TGTGCCAGCAGTTCAGCGGAGACAGGGGAGACCCAGTACTTC. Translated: CASSSAETGETQYF.

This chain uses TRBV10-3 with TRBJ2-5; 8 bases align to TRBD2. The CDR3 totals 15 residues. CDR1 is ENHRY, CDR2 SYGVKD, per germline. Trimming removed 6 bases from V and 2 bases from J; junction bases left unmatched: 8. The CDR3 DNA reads TGTGCCATCAGCCCACAAGCGGGAGCGCAAGAGACCCAGTACTTC. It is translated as CAISPQAGAQETQYF.

The chain's CDR3 is CASRGLAGVYEQYF. As DNA, the CDR3 is TGTGCCAGCAGGGGACTAGCGGGAGTATACGAGCAGTACTTC. V usage is TRBV2 and J usage is TRBJ2-7; 14 nucleotides line up with TRBD2. This CDR3 comprises 14 residues. The germline V gene encodes CDR1 SNHLY and CDR2 FYNNEI. V gave up 6 bases and J gave up 4 bases; unmatched junction bases: 2.

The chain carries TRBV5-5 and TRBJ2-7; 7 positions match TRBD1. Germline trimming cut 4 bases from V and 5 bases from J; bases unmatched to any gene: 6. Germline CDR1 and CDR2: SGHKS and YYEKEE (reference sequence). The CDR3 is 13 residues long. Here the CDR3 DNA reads TGTGCCAGCAGCATGGGACAGATCAACGAGCAGTACTTC. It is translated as CASSMGQINEQYF. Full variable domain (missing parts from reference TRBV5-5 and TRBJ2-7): DAGVTQSPTHLIKTRGQQVTLRCSPISGHKSVSWYQQVLGQGPQFIFQYYEKEERGRGNFPDRFSARQFPNYSSELNVNALLLGDSALYLCASSMGQINEQYFGPGTRLTVT.

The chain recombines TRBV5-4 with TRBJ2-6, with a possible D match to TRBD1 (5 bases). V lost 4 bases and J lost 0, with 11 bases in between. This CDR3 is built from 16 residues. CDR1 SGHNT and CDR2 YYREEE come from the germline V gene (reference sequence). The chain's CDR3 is CASSRTLSSGANVLTF. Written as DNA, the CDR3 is TGTGCCAGCAGCCGGACACTATCCTCTGGGGCCAACGTCCTGACTTTC.

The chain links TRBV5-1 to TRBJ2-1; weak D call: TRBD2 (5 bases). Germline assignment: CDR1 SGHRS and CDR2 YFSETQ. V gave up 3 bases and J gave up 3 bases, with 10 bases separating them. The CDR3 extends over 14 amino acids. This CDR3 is CASSYQSGYNEQFF. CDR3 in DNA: TGCGCCAGCAGCTACCAGAGCGGCTACAATGAGCAGTTCTTC.

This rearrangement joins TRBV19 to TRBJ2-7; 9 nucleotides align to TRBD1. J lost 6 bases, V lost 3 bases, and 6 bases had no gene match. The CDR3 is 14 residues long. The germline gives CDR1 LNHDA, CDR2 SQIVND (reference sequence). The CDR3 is CASSILPGQGEQYF. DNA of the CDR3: TGTGCCAGTAGTATCCTACCGGGACAGGGCGAGCAGTACTTC.

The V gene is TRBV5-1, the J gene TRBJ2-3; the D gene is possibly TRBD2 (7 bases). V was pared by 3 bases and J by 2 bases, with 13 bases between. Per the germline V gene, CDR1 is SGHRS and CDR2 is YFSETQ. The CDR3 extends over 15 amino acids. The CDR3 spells CASSWTAGPTDTQYF. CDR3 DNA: TGCGCCAGCAGCTGGACAGCGGGGCCCACAGATACGCAGTATTTT.